Listed below are T cell receptor beta chains from one sample, sequenced in a study of cytomegalovirus exposure and HLA in healthy donors. Profiling relied on immunoSEQ multiplex PCR, and the TCRdb table lists in-frame clones only, not all of them. Among fewer than 85,000 clones listed, more than 60% were seen once. Sequencing was carried out using PBMCs. These TCRs come from a man aged 18 to 30 in good health and CMV-seropositive. The conserved cysteine and the conserved F or W are not part of the CDR3 here. A D gene is named only where the DNA matches it firmly.

d_call	j_call	v_call	cdr3_aa
TRBD2	TRBJ2-7	TRBV29-1	SVLAGVTYEQY
.	TRBJ2-7	TRBV29-1	SAYSSYEQY
TRBD1	TRBJ2-7	TRBV28	ASSQGTGSSYEQY
.	TRBJ1-1	TRBV5-1	ASTILSGGVNTEAF
.	TRBJ2-7	TRBV2	ASIVPLSYEQY
TRBD2	TRBJ2-1	TRBV28	ASSLWGGSGRLNEQF
.	TRBJ2-1	TRBV5-1	ASSSPHYFAEQF
TRBD1	TRBJ1-2	TRBV28	ASSVTGTVYGYT
.	TRBJ1-1	TRBV28	ASSFAENTEAF
.	TRBJ1-3	TRBV6-1	ASSDRGRAGNTIY
.	TRBJ2-7	TRBV27	ASSVRVSYEQY
TRBD1	TRBJ2-5	TRBV7-8	ASSPWTGEQETQY
TRBD2	TRBJ2-3	TRBV28	ATDTASGRGFTDTQY
TRBD2	TRBJ2-3	TRBV7-6	ASSLRLAGGRTDTQY
TRBD1	TRBJ2-5	TRBV10-1	ASSETGVGETQY
TRBD1	TRBJ2-7	TRBV2	ASSTPRTGHSYEQY
.	TRBJ1-3	TRBV6-4	ASSVEVGADTIY
TRBD1	TRBJ1-5	TRBV10-3	AIRGQINQPQH
TRBD2	TRBJ2-2	TRBV6-1	AGGLAGTNTGELF
TRBD1	TRBJ2-7	TRBV18	ASSPLQGTYEQY
.	TRBJ1-5	TRBV25-1	ASAGSNQPQH
TRBD1	TRBJ2-3	TRBV11-1	ASSGQESTDTQY
.	TRBJ2-6	TRBV6-6	ASSPRANVLT
TRBD1	TRBJ2-1	TRBV6-5	ASSYTRGPPYPEQF
TRBD1	TRBJ1-1	TRBV9	ASSLQGANTEAF
.	TRBJ1-5	TRBV19	ASSTREPQPQH